Each of the 8 T cell receptor beta chains below was sequenced from the same sample in a study of blood T cells in healthy people across ages. The second PCR ran about 6 to 12 cycles with a sample-barcoded 5' primer and J-beta primers. TCRdb re-called the 5' RACE reads through MiXCR, storing one row per CDR3 protein. The sample holds about a million distinct CDR3 sequences, 48% seen once. Specimen: blood. Receptors originate from a man aged 30 to 39 in good health.

The rearrangement links TRBV6-1 to TRBJ2-1, with TRBD2 identical over 8 bases. The CDR3 is made up of 15 amino acids. Germline values: CDR1 MNHNS, CDR2 SASEGT. The trim removed 3 bases at V and 7 bases at J, leaving 8 bases unmatched. As DNA, the CDR3 is TGTGCCAGCAGTGAGGAAGGACTAGCAAGGAATGAGCAGTTCTTC. The encoded protein is CASSEEGLARNEQFF.

This clonotype showed up many times. The chain is built from TRBV29-1 and TRBJ2-1; weak D call: TRBD1 (6 bases). The V gene's germline CDR1 is SQVTM and CDR2 ANQGSEA. The V and J ends lost 3 bases and 7 bases respectively, with 16 bases between them. This CDR3 comprises 14 residues. The DNA of the CDR3 is TGCAGCGTTGAGTCCGGGACATACCAGAATGAGCAGTTCTTC. It encodes CSVESGTYQNEQFF.

This chain uses TRBV7-9 with TRBJ2-7, with 7 nucleotides matching TRBD1. The ends lost 7 bases at V and 3 bases at J; junction bases unmatched: 6. Per germline, CDR1 SEHNR and CDR2 FQNEAQ (reference sequence). There are 13 residues in the CDR3. The CDR3: CASIRDSNYEQYF. CDR3 in DNA: TGTGCCAGCATCCGGGACAGCAACTACGAGCAGTACTTC. Together with reference TRBV7-9 and TRBJ2-7, the CDR3 gives the full variable domain: DTGVSQNPRHKITKRGQNVTFRCDPISEHNRLYWYRQTLGQGPEFLTYFQNEAQLEKSRLLSDRFSAERPKGSFSTLEIQRTEQGDSAMYLCASIRDSNYEQYFGPGTRLTVT.

The V call is TRBV6-6, the J call TRBJ1-3, with D possibly TRBD1 on 5 matching bases. The V gene's germline CDR1 is MNHNY and CDR2 SVGAGI (reference sequence). There are 14 residues in the CDR3. Trimming took off 6 bases at V and 0 bases at J, with 9 bases between the two ends. The chain's CDR3 is CASRAGSSGNTIYF. The CDR3 DNA is TGTGCCAGCAGAGCAGGGAGCTCTGGAAACACCATATATTTT.

The V and J genes are TRBV12-3 or TRBV12-4 and TRBJ1-1; D is undetermined. The CDR3 sequence is 14 residues long. V lost 3 bases and J lost 0, with 8 bases in between. CDR3 nucleotides: TGTGCCAGCAGTTTCAGACCGCTGAACACTGAAGCTTTCTTT. It yields the protein CASSFRPLNTEAFF.

This clonotype showed up just a few times. CDR3 protein: CASSPRQNPYNEQFF. The CDR3 coding sequence is TGTGCCAGCAGTCCCCGACAGAACCCCTACAATGAGCAGTTCTTC. This chain links TRBV12-3 or TRBV12-4 with TRBJ2-1, with TRBD1 as a possible D gene (5 bases). Trimming took 5 bases from V and 2 from J, leaving 13 bases between them. This CDR3 has 15 residues.

The chain links TRBV6-1 to TRBJ2-1; D may match TRBD1 or TRBD2 (5 bases each). With 6 bases removed from V and 6 bases from J, the gap between germline ends came to 24 bases. The germline gives CDR1 MNHNS, CDR2 SASEGT. This CDR3 has 17 residues. The CDR3 DNA follows: TGTGCCAGCAGACCCCGATGGCAGGGTGGGGGAACCAATGAGCAGTTCTTC. Amino acid sequence: CASRPRWQGGGTNEQFF.

The gene calls are TRBV3-1 and TRBJ2-1; 13 bases agree with TRBD2. V dropped 4 bases and J dropped 3; count of bases not matched to a gene: 3. The CDR3 consists of 16 residues. Germline loops: CDR1 LGHDT, CDR2 YNNKEL (reference sequence). This CDR3 reads CASSPGTSGVYNEQFF. The CDR3 DNA reads TGTGCCAGCAGCCCAGGGACTAGCGGGGTCTACAATGAGCAGTTCTTC.